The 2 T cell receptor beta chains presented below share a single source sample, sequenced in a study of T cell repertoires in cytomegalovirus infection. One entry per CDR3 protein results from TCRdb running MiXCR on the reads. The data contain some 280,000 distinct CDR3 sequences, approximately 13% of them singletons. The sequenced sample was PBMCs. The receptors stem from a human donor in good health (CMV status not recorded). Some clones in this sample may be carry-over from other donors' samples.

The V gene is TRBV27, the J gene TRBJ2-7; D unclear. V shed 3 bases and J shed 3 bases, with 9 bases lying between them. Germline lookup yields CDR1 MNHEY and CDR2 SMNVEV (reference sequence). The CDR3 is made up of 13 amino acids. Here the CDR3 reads CASSLGFNYEQYF. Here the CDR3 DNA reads TGTGCCAGCAGTTTGGGATTTAACTACGAGCAGTACTTC.

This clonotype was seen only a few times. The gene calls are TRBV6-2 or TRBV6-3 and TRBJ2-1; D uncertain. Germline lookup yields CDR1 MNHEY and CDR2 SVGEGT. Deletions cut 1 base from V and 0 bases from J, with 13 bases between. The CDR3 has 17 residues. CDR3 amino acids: CASSYFPALSSYNEQFF. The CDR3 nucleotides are TGTGCCAGCAGTTACTTCCCAGCATTAAGCTCCTACAATGAGCAGTTCTTC.